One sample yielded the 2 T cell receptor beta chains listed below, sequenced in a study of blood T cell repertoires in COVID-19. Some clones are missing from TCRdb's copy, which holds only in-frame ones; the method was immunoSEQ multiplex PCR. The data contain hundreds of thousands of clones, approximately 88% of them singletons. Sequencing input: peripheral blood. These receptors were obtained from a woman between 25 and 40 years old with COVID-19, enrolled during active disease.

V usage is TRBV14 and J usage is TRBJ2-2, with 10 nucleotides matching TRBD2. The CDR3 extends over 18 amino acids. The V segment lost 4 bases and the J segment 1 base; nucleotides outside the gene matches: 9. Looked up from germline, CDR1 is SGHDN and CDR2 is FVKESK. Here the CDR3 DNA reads TGTGCCAGCAGCCCGATAAAGAGCGGGAGGGGGAACACCGGGGAGCTGTTTTTT. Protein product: CASSPIKSGRGNTGELFF.

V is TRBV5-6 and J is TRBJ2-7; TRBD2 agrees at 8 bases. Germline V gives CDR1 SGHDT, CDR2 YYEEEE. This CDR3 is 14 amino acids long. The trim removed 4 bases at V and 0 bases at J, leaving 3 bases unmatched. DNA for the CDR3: TGTGCCAGCAGCATGGGGACTAGCTCCTACGAGCAGTACGTC. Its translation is CASSMGTSSYEQYV.